The source of this T cell receptor beta chain is a study of blood T cell repertoires in COVID-19. The overall study: Collection of acute and convalescent COVID-19 samples took place in the United States, Italy and Spain. PBMCs, B-cell-depleted T cells, or T cells were the source of the cDNA or gDNA that made up the material.

The Seattle site enrolled patients during active infection and followed them longitudinally. Germline V gene sequence: CDR1 MNHNS, CDR2 SASEGT. Trimming stripped 3 bases from V and 4 bases from J, with 9 bases between. CDR3 length equals 13 residues. The authors' processing: Cell counts per sample came from amplifying reference gene primers. Libraries were prepared by immunoSEQ multiplex PCR; TCRdb keeps only in-frame clonotypes and omits some of them. For V, J and clone size, that table is used; D and trimming come from the DNA. The sample holds approximately 170,000 clones, 70% to 85% seen once. The sequenced sample was peripheral blood. The source is a man older than 75 with COVID-19, enrolled during active disease. The chain joins TRBV6-1 to TRBJ1-1; D is possibly TRBD1 (5 bases). DNA of the CDR3: TGTGCCAGCAGTGAGCTGGGGGGCACTGAAGCTTTCTTT. Translating gives CASSELGGTEAFF.